This T cell receptor beta chain was identified in a study of blood T cell repertoires in COVID-19. Study-level background: Donors in the United States, Italy and Spain gave samples during acute or convalescent COVID-19. T cells, B-cell-depleted T cells, or PBMCs provided the cDNA or gDNA that served as material.

In the original workflow: Estimation of nucleated cell counts relied on the amplification of reference gene primers. Only in-frame clones appear in the TCRdb table, and some are missing; sequencing was by immunoSEQ multiplex PCR. V, J and clone size are taken as reported in that table, and D and trimming were inferred from the DNA itself. The sample includes 28,000 or so clones, about four fifths of them seen just once. CDR3 length equals 15 residues. Germline loops: CDR1 SGDLS, CDR2 YYNGEE. J gave up 6 bases and V 4 bases, and 6 bases lay outside the gene matches. The sequence came from a man aged 65-85 years with acute or convalescent COVID-19. Sequencing was performed on peripheral blood. This chain links TRBV9 with TRBJ1-5, with 11 bases that match TRBD1. CDR3: CASSRTGGPGQPQHF. DNA of the CDR3: TGTGCCAGCAGCCGGACAGGGGGCCCCGGTCAGCCCCAGCATTTT.